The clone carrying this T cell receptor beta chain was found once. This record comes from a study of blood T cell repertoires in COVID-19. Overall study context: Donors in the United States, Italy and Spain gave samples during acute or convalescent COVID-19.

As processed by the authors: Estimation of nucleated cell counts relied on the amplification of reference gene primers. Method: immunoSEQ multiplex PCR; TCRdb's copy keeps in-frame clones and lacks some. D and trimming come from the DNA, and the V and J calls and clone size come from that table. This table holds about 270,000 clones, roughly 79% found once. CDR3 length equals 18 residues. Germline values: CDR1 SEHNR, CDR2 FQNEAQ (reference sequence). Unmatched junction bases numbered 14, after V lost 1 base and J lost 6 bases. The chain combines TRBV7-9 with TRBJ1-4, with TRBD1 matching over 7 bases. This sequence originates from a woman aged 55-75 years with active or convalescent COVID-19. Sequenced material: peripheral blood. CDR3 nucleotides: TGTGCCAGCAGCTTAGGCGTCAAACTACAGGGGTTGGATGAAAAACTGTTTTTT. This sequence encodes CASSLGVKLQGLDEKLFF.